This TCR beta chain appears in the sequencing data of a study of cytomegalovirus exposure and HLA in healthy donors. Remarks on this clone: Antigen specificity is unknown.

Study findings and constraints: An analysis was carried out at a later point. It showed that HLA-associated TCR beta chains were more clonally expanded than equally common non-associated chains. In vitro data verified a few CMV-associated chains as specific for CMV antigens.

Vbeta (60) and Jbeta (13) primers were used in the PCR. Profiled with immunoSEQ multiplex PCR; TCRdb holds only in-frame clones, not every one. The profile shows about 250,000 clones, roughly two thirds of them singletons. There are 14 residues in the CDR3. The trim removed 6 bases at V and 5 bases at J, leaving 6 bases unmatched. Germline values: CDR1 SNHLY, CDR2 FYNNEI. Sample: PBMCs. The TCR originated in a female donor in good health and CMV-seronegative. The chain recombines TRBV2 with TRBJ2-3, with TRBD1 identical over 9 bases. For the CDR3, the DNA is TGTGCCAGCAGCGCGGACAGGGGTGAAGATACGCAGTATTTT. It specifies CASSADRGEDTQYF.